The T cell receptor (beta chain) described here comes from a study of blood T cell repertoires in COVID-19. Study overall: Samples taken during acute and convalescent COVID-19 were collected in the United States, Italy and Spain.

Trimming pared 6 bases from V and 4 bases from J, leaving 18 bases between. CDR3 length equals 15 residues. The germline V gene encodes CDR1 LGHNT and CDR2 FRNRAP. Original methodology: How many nucleated cells were present was estimated from reference gene primer amplification. The protocol was immunoSEQ multiplex PCR, while the TCRdb copy is restricted to in-frame clones and leaves out a portion. That table furnishes V, J and clone size, whereas the DNA furnished D and trimming. The table records about 77,000 clones, less than 85% of them present only once. The TCR comes from a woman in her 70s with acute or convalescent COVID-19. The sample consisted of peripheral blood. The genes are TRBV12-5 and TRBJ2-5; D might be TRBD2 (5 bases). CDR3 nucleotides: TGTGCTAGTGGACCTCCGGGAAGGAGGCCAGAGACCCAGTACTTC. This gives the protein CASGPPGRRPETQYF.